These 15 T cell receptor beta chains share one sample of origin, sequenced in a study of quantifying T cell responses using KT2 cells. Across the whole study: cDNA was made from DNase-treated RNA using alpha and beta constant primers.

An oligo carrying a UMI was ligated to the cDNA 3' end. First-round PCR used about 4 cycles and beta primers RC1.1 and RC1.2 covering TRBC1 and TRBC2. TCRdb analysed the UMI-ligation and nested PCR reads with MiXCR anew, one entry per CDR3 protein. The sample carries fewer than 45,000 distinct CDR3 sequences, more than 15% recorded once. Sequencing input: PBMCs spiked with cells of the T cell clone KT2. The receptors here all came from a human donor.

The chain has TRBV5-4 and TRBJ2-5; 13 bases agree with TRBD2. Looked up from germline, CDR1 is SGHNT and CDR2 is YYREEE (reference sequence). The V gene end was trimmed by 3 bases and the J gene end by 4 bases; junction bases not matched to a gene: 6. This CDR3 has 16 amino acids. Here the CDR3 DNA reads TGTGCCAGCAGCTGGAGACTAGCGGGAGGTGTAGAGACCCAGTACTTC. It yields the protein CASSWRLAGGVETQYF.

The DNA of the CDR3 is TGCGCCAGCAGCTGGCCCCGGGGACAGGGGGCAAATCAGGGCTACACCTTC. Protein product: CASSWPRGQGANQGYTF. The chain combines TRBV5-1 with TRBJ1-2; 12 nucleotides align to TRBD1. The junction had 14 bases not matched to a gene; V was cut back by 3 bases and J by 8 bases. The CDR3 extends over 17 amino acids. Germline CDR1 reads SGHRS; CDR2 reads YFSETQ.

To note about this clonotype: This may stem from a read error, because a much larger clone lies one nucleotide away. V is TRBV5-8 and J is TRBJ2-4, with TRBD1 as a possible D gene (5 bases). The V end lost 2 bases, the J end lost 0 bases, and 12 bases lay between the germline ends. Germline lookup yields CDR1 SGHTS and CDR2 YDEGEE. The CDR3 is 16 residues long. The CDR3 region is CASSLDDSVAKNIQYF. The CDR3 nucleotides read TGTGCCAGCAGCTTAGACGACAGTGTAGCCAAAAACATTCAGTACTTC.

This clonotype has only a few counts. The chain carries TRBV7-8 and TRBJ1-2; possibly TRBD1 for D (5 bases). The CDR3 loop spans 17 amino acids. V shed 5 bases and J shed 5 bases, with 24 bases lying between them. CDR1 is SGHVS and CDR2 is FQNEAQ in the germline V gene. DNA of the CDR3: TGTGCCAGCAGCCCAAGCGAATACAGGTCGCCCCGGTATGGCTACACCTTC. It specifies CASSPSEYRSPRYGYTF.

This sequence joins TRBV6-6 and TRBJ2-3, with 12 positions matching TRBD1. CDR1 MNHNY and CDR2 SVGAGI come from the germline V gene (reference sequence). There are 16 residues in the CDR3. V was clipped by 6 bases and J by 5 bases; unmatched bases: 9. The CDR3 DNA reads as TGTGCCAGCAGGACGACGGGACAGGGGGCTGAAGATACGCAGTATTTT. This sequence encodes CASRTTGQGAEDTQYF.

The CDR3 nucleotides read TGTGCCAGCGACGGGACTAGCGGGGGCCTCGAGCAGTACTTC. This gives the protein CASDGTSGGLEQYF. The chain has TRBV6-2 or TRBV6-3 and TRBJ2-7; 14 bases align to TRBD2. CDR3 length: 14 amino acids. V was clipped by 8 bases and J by 6 bases; unmatched bases: 6. Germline V CDR1 and CDR2: MNHEY, SVGEGT.

There are a few counts of this clonotype. The chain recombines TRBV10-3 with TRBJ2-7, with 12 bases aligning to TRBD2. CDR3 length: 17 residues. Germline lookup yields CDR1 ENHRY and CDR2 SYGVKD. The V gene end was trimmed by 3 bases and the J gene end by 6 bases; junction bases not matched to a gene: 12. In DNA form, the CDR3 reads TGTGCCATCAGTGATTTTCGGCTGCCTAGCGGGGGGGTCGAGCAGTACTTC. It yields the protein CAISDFRLPSGGVEQYF.

The V and J genes are TRBV19 and TRBJ2-7, with a weak D call TRBD1 (6 bases). The germline gives CDR1 LNHDA, CDR2 SQIVND (reference sequence). This CDR3 is 15 amino acids long. Trimming stripped 5 bases from V and 0 bases from J, with 14 bases between. CDR3 in amino acids: CASSRVAGDSYEQYF. In DNA, the CDR3 is TGTGCCAGTAGTCGGGTGGCAGGGGACTCCTACGAGCAGTACTTC.

This clonotype showed up just a few times. This chain links TRBV24-1 with TRBJ2-2, with TRBD2 matching over 7 bases. The germline V gene encodes CDR1 KGHDR and CDR2 SFDVKD. The CDR3 length is 14 residues. J lost 5 bases, V lost 5 bases, and 4 bases had no gene match. CDR3 nucleotide sequence: TGTGCCACCAGTGCCCCGGGAGGAACCGGGGAGCTGTTTTTT. It is translated as CATSAPGGTGELFF.

This clonotype was detected many times. This CDR3 is CASSAADGRNNGWYTF. CDR3 coding DNA: TGTGCCAGCAGTGCCGCTGATGGAAGGAATAACGGGTGGTACACCTTC. The chain has TRBV3-1 and TRBJ1-2; D is undetermined. Germline CDR1 is LGHDT and CDR2 is YNNKEL (reference sequence). V dropped 6 bases and J dropped 11 bases, with 28 bases sitting between them. The CDR3 totals 16 residues.

The V call is TRBV7-8, the J call TRBJ2-5, with 11 bases identical to TRBD2. This CDR3 is built from 18 residues. With 4 bases clipped from V and 5 bases from J, the junction kept 15 bases outside the gene matches. Germline-derived CDR1 and CDR2 are SGHVS and FQNEAQ. Here the CDR3 reads CASSSNPFSGRALETQYF. In DNA form, the CDR3 reads TGTGCCAGCAGCTCTAATCCCTTTAGCGGGAGGGCCCTCGAGACCCAGTACTTC. The full variable domain, rest sourced from reference TRBV7-8 and TRBJ2-5, is GAGVSQSPRYKVAKRGQDVALRCDPISGHVSLFWYQQALGQGPEFLTYFQNEAQLDKSGLPSDRFFAERPEGSVSTLKIQRTQQEDSAVYLCASSSNPFSGRALETQYFGPGTRLLVL.

V is TRBV7-3 and J is TRBJ1-1; D remains ambiguous. CDR3 size: 14 residues. The germline V and J ends were trimmed by 7 bases and 1 base, with 13 bases remaining between them. Germline V CDR1 and CDR2: SGHTA, FQGTGA. CDR3 sequence: CASKISAANTEAFF. In nucleotides, the CDR3 is TGTGCCAGCAAGATAAGCGCAGCGAACACTGAAGCTTTCTTT.

This clonotype was found a few times. This chain links TRBV6-2 or TRBV6-3 with TRBJ2-3; D possibly corresponds to TRBD1 (5 bases). V was trimmed by 3 bases and J by 3 bases, leaving 19 bases between them. The CDR3 extends over 17 amino acids. In germline, CDR1 is MNHEY, CDR2 SVGEGT. Here the CDR3 DNA reads TGTGCCAGCAGTTATGGGGCCCGGCTAGTTTTGACAGATACGCAGTATTTT. It specifies CASSYGARLVLTDTQYF.

This clonotype came up a few times. This chain links TRBV29-1 with TRBJ2-7, with 7 bases aligning to TRBD1. There are 12 residues in the CDR3. CDR1 SQVTM and CDR2 ANQGSEA come from the germline V gene. V lost 3 bases and J lost 3; bases outside the gene matches: 2. The CDR3 DNA sequence: TGCAGCGTTGAGGACAGGAACTACGAGCAGTACTTC. Its translation: CSVEDRNYEQYF.

The V and J genes are TRBV3-1 and TRBJ1-1; 9 bases agree with TRBD1. The ends lost 0 bases at V and 14 bases at J; junction bases unmatched: 10. The CDR3 length is 14 residues. The V gene's germline CDR1 is LGHDT and CDR2 YNNKEL (reference sequence). The CDR3, as DNA: TGTGCCAGCAGCCAAGACCCGCCCGGGACAGGGACCTTCTTT. Translating it yields CASSQDPPGTGTFF.